Given below is one T cell receptor (beta chain) in context. The specificity of this receptor is unknown. Per-nucleotide qualities are absent, and no much larger clonotype sits a single base away. The data were obtained in a study of shared clonotypes between healthy human individuals (dated by TCRdb to about 2020). A note on the overall study: The cohort included a few men and a couple of women between 18 and 49 years of age. For each donor, CD4 naive and CD4 memory were each given three plates, CD8 naive was given two plates, and CD8 memory was given one plate. To estimate repertoire size and how much clonotype sharing occurs between individuals, the study deeply sequenced the blood TCR repertoires of several healthy adults. To increase sequencing depth and limit assay-specific biases, different laboratories used diverse techniques to prepare libraries and sequence TCR repertoires. Leukapheresis yielded between about 0.94 and 9 billion PBMCs per donor.

Broad study findings and their caveats: Sampling was limited to blood, and TCR repertoires in tissue likely differ from TCR repertoires in blood. The small number of donors limited the genetic and exposure-history diversity represented. When a handful of donors were compared, the shared fraction of clonotypes was roughly 5% for naive CD4, 3% to 4% for naive CD8, 2.3% for memory CD4, and 0.4% for memory CD8. Naive subsets generally had larger estimated clonotype richness than memory subsets did. Pairwise subsampling led to the expectation that sequencing depth would affect the degree of clonotype sharing among donors. Rarefaction of sorted-subset datasets indicated incomplete sequencing despite the large sequencing depth. Compared with non-shared clonotypes, clonotypes shared by all four sorted-subset donors had higher generation probabilities.

TCR CDR3 regions were amplified from genomic DNA by multiplex PCR using the deep immunoSEQ assay. Genomic DNA extracted from each cell subset was distributed evenly over all wells of several immunoSEQ 96-well plates, and each plate served as one replicate. Each replicate PCR for sorted subsets received around 210 ng genomic DNA, equal to about 30,000 T cell genomes. The purified libraries were quantified using a Qubit 3.0 fluorometer, sized with a Bioanalyzer 2100, and then quantified again using the KAPA Library Quantification kit. Each immunoSEQ 96-well plate was sequenced on its own single-read 150-cycle Illumina NextSeq 550 flow cell. The published analysis was carried out like this. The immunoSEQ output contained only junctional sequences without quality scores, so filtering could not match that applied to full-length reads. Sequences were annotated with PyIR, a Python wrapper for IgBLAST v1.9, and V/J genes and CDR3 were assigned using IMGT germline references. Reads were filtered out if the reads had weak V/J assignments (E-value above 1e-6), no CDR3, stop codons, out-of-frame junctions, or ambiguous translated residues. V3J clonotypes were defined by identical inferred V gene, J gene, and CDR3 amino acid sequence. To compute the percentage overlap between repertoires, the number of shared unique clonotypes was divided by the size of the smaller repertoire. RTK rarefaction, the Chao1 estimator, and Recon v2.1 estimates of unobserved clonotypes were used to assess repertoire richness. Generation probabilities were computed with OLGA for all TCRbeta clonotypes obtained by the gDNA method from four donors. TCRdb stores this immuneACCESS table with in-frame sequences only. Part of the clones is absent; in the studies checked, under half of the shortfall reflects unresolved V genes, and no reason is known for the rest. That table supplies the V and J calls and clone size; D and trimming were determined from the DNA. In all, the sample holds about 1.1 million clones, and 70% to 80% of those were seen once. The ten most abundant clones make up approximately 0.5% of the sample.

The donors were healthy, HIV-negative adults with no recently reported acute infections or vaccinations. Only Caucasian adults living in Nashville, Tennessee, USA were represented among the donors. Magnetic negative selection was used to enrich CD4+ T cells, after which naive cells were positively selected on CD45RA and the negative fraction became the memory subset. After blood collection by leukapheresis, PBMCs were isolated using Ficoll-Histopaque density gradient centrifugation and then cryopreserved in the vapor phase of liquid nitrogen. Analytical flow cytometry was used to check the purity and quantity of each magnetically sorted T cell population. Each sorted fraction had its genomic DNA isolated and then quantified by UV absorbance on a Nanodrop 2000c. The CDR1 and CDR2 encoded by the germline V gene are SGDLS and YYNGEE. Taken from cysteine to phenylalanine, the CDR3 has 15 residues. Only the CDR3 part of the read is kept: 45 bases, read in frame from the first base. V is cut back by 3 bases and J by 2 bases, with 4 bases in the junction unmatched.

This receptor chain uses TRBV9 and TRBJ2-1; TRBD2 agrees with 8 junctional bases. The origin of this receptor is a man in his late teens or twenties in good health. Some clones in this sample may be carry-over from other donors' samples. The specimen was memory CD4+ T cells from PBMCs. What this sample's cell subset or site label stands for: CD45RA-negative fraction. The DNA is TGTGCCAGCAGCGCTAGCGGGCAAACCTACAATGAGCAGTTCTTC. Its protein reads: CASSASGQTYNEQFF. Supplemented by the reference TRBV9 and TRBJ2-1 proteins around the CDR3, the complete variable domain is DSGVTQTPKHLITATGQRVTLRCSPRSGDLSVYWYQQSLDQGLQFLIQYYNGEERAKGNILERFSAQQFPDLHSELNLSSLELGDSALYFCASSASGQTYNEQFFGPGTRLTVL.